These 22 T cell receptor beta chains originate from one sample sequenced in a study of CD8 T cells in ankylosing spondylitis. TCRdb re-analysed the 5' RACE reads in MiXCR, keeping a single row per CDR3 protein. The data hold around 340,000 distinct CDR3 sequences, with roughly 22% observed a single time. The sequenced material came from blood, either unsorted or a sorted T cell fraction (not recorded which). The source is a male donor with ankylosing spondylitis or in good health (not recorded which).

The V and J genes are TRBV29-1 and TRBJ2-3; 8 nucleotides match TRBD1. Trimming cost V 2 bases and J 2 bases; bases outside gene matches: 9. The germline V gene has CDR1 SQVTM and CDR2 ANQGSEA. The CDR3 length is 16 residues. CDR3 DNA: TGCAGCGTTGAACCCTTCGACAGGGGCGCCACAGATACGCAGTATTTT. Protein product: CSVEPFDRGATDTQYF.

The chain combines TRBV5-6 with TRBJ2-5; 9 nucleotides align to TRBD2. CDR1 SGHDT and CDR2 YYEEEE come from the germline V gene. The CDR3 has 16 amino acids. Unmatched junction bases numbered 5, after V lost 1 base and J lost 1 base. The CDR3 sequence is CASSLFLAGIQETQYF. In nucleotides, the CDR3 is TGTGCCAGCAGCTTGTTCCTAGCGGGGATCCAAGAGACCCAGTACTTC.

This chain links TRBV7-9 with TRBJ2-4; no reliable D call. The CDR3 is 14 residues long. Germline CDR1 and CDR2: SEHNR and FQNEAQ (reference sequence). The V end lost 1 base, the J end lost 2 bases, and 6 bases lay between the germline ends. The CDR3 reads CASSLEGTKNIQYF. CDR3 nucleotide sequence: TGTGCCAGCAGCTTAGAGGGAACCAAAAACATTCAGTACTTC.

The DNA of the CDR3 is TGCGCCAGCAGCCAAGTACCTAGCGGGGAACTACAAGAGACCCAGTACTTC. This codes for CASSQVPSGELQETQYF. The chain carries TRBV4-1 and TRBJ2-5; TRBD2 matches at 9 bases. Germline CDR1 and CDR2: MGHRA and YSYEKL. Germline trimming cut 1 base from V and 2 bases from J; bases unmatched to any gene: 8. This CDR3 has 17 residues.

There are a few counts of this clonotype. The chain couples TRBV20-1 to TRBJ1-2; tentative D call: TRBD1 (6 bases). The germline gives CDR1 DFQATT, CDR2 SNEGSKA (reference sequence). The CDR3 sequence is 12 residues long. V was clipped by 6 bases and J by 4 bases, with 12 bases between them. The CDR3, as DNA: TGCAGTGCCCGGGGGGCGACCTATGGCTACACCTTC. This translates into CSARGATYGYTF.

This clonotype was detected only a few times. The chain recombines TRBV6-1 with TRBJ2-7; D is ambiguous. The CDR3 length is 13 residues. The germline V gene has CDR1 MNHNS and CDR2 SASEGT. With 1 base removed from V and 5 bases from J, the gap between germline ends came to 9 bases. The CDR3 sequence is CASSEGISDEQYF. The CDR3 DNA sequence: TGTGCCAGCAGTGAAGGGATTTCGGACGAGCAGTACTTC.

This clonotype was counted between two and nine times. The chain is built from TRBV3-1 and TRBJ2-2, with D perhaps TRBD2 (5 bases). V was shortened by 4 bases and J by 2 bases, with 20 bases between the two germline ends. CDR1 and CDR2 (germline): LGHDT, YNNKEL (reference sequence). The CDR3 has 18 residues. In DNA, the CDR3 is TGTGCCAGCAGCCTCACCAACGCGGTACTAGATAACACCGGGGAGCTGTTTTTT. Amino acid sequence: CASSLTNAVLDNTGELFF.

The chain joins TRBV7-9 to TRBJ2-5; 9 nucleotides agree with TRBD2. After removal of 5 bases from V and 3 bases from J, the junction contained 4 bases not matched to a gene. The germline V gene has CDR1 SEHNR and CDR2 FQNEAQ (reference sequence). The CDR3 covers 14 residues. CDR3 region: CASSVSSGEETQYF. DNA for the CDR3: TGTGCCAGCAGCGTCTCTAGCGGGGAAGAGACCCAGTACTTC.

The chain joins TRBV9 to TRBJ2-7, with 7 positions matching TRBD1. Trimming at V came to 4 bases and at J to 5 bases, leaving 12 bases not matched to a gene. The CDR3 consists of 15 residues. CDR1 and CDR2 (germline): SGDLS, YYNGEE. CDR3 protein: CASSPRGGHFHEQYF. The CDR3 region has the DNA TGTGCCAGCAGCCCCAGAGGGGGCCACTTTCACGAGCAGTACTTC.

The chain combines TRBV12-3 or TRBV12-4 with TRBJ2-5; D remains ambiguous. CDR3 size: 14 residues. The V gene lost 1 base and the J gene lost 7 bases, with 13 bases spanning the gap. CDR3 nucleotide sequence: TGTGCCAGCAGTTTAGGGGGTTTAGTCGGGACCCAGTACTTC. Its translation: CASSLGGLVGTQYF.

This clonotype was seen more than once but under ten times. The chain uses TRBV5-5 and TRBJ2-4, with 8 positions matching TRBD1. Germline V lookup: CDR1 SGHKS, CDR2 YYEKEE (reference sequence). This CDR3 is built from 14 residues. V trimming: 6 bases; J trimming: 6 bases; junction bases outside the gene matches: 8. This CDR3 reads CASMDRVGVNIQYF. The CDR3 DNA reads TGTGCCAGCATGGACAGGGTCGGGGTAAACATTCAGTACTTC.

The chain recombines TRBV9 with TRBJ2-1; D unclear. From germline, CDR1 is SGDLS and CDR2 YYNGEE. With 0 bases removed from V and 0 bases from J, the gap between germline ends came to 13 bases. The CDR3 sequence is 17 residues long. The DNA for the CDR3 is TGTGCCAGCAGCGTAGGTTATAAGGAGCTCTCCTACAATGAGCAGTTCTTC. It translates to CASSVGYKELSYNEQFF.

The J gene is TRBJ2-5, the V gene TRBV12-3 or TRBV12-4, with D perhaps matching TRBD1 (7 bases). V gave up 5 bases and J gave up 5 bases, with 15 bases separating them. The CDR3 is made up of 14 amino acids. The CDR3 here is CASSMQGGGETQYF. Written as DNA, the CDR3 is TGTGCCAGCAGTATGCAGGGGGGTGGGGAGACCCAGTACTTC.

This chain uses TRBV5-6 with TRBJ2-1, with 8 bases lining up with TRBD2. Germline CDR1 reads SGHDT; CDR2 reads YYEEEE. V shed 0 bases and J 0 bases; nucleotides not matched to a gene: 2. The CDR3 is 16 residues long. DNA of the CDR3: TGTGCCAGCAGCTTGGTAGCGGGGCGCTCCTACAATGAGCAGTTCTTC. Protein: CASSLVAGRSYNEQFF.

This sequence joins TRBV1 and TRBJ2-3; the tabulated D call, TRBD2, remains unverified against the DNA. TRBV1 is assigned pseudogene status. The CDR3 has 21 amino acids. Here the CDR3 reads CTSSQDPSLAGEIKSTDTQYF. The DNA of the CDR3 is TGCACCAGCAGCCAAGATCCCTCTTTAGCGGGGGAAATCAAAAGCACAGATACGCAGTATTTT.

V gene TRBV2 combines with J gene TRBJ2-1, with D tentatively TRBD1 (5 bases). This CDR3 comprises 14 residues. V gave up 8 bases and J gave up 4 bases, with 15 bases separating them. Germline CDR1 SNHLY, CDR2 FYNNEI. CDR3 in amino acids: CASGPWGAYNEQFF. CDR3 DNA sequence: TGTGCCAGCGGTCCCTGGGGCGCTTACAATGAGCAGTTCTTC. Full variable domain (missing parts from reference TRBV2 and TRBJ2-1): EPEVTQTPSHQVTQMGQEVILRCVPISNHLYFYWYRQILGQKVEFLVSFYNNEISEKSEIFDDQFSVERPDGSNFTLKIRSTKLEDSAMYFCASGPWGAYNEQFFGPGTRLTVL.

J is TRBJ2-2 and V is TRBV28, with a tentative D call TRBD2 (5 bases). The V and J ends lost 5 bases and 8 bases respectively, with 15 bases between them. CDR1 is MDHEN and CDR2 is SYDVKM in the germline V gene. CDR3 length: 14 residues. In DNA, the CDR3 is TGTGCCAGCAGTCATTCCCGGGAAGTGGGGGAGCTGTTTTTT. Amino acids: CASSHSREVGELFF.

V is TRBV6-2 or TRBV6-3 and J is TRBJ2-1; 8 bases agree with TRBD2. V was pared by 4 bases and J by 2 bases, with 13 bases of the junction left unmatched. The CDR3 extends over 18 amino acids. Germline V gene sequence: CDR1 MNHEY, CDR2 SVGEGT. CDR3 residues: CASSLDPPGGPPYNEQFF. The CDR3 bases are TGTGCCAGCAGTTTAGACCCTCCGGGGGGGCCCCCCTACAATGAGCAGTTCTTC.

This chain uses TRBV19 with TRBJ2-3, with 9 bases that match TRBD1. The germline CDR1 and CDR2 sequences are LNHDA and SQIVND (reference sequence). The CDR3 totals 14 residues. The V and J ends lost 8 bases and 3 bases, in that order; junction bases with no gene match: 6. CDR3 protein: CASAGTGITDTQYF. The CDR3 nucleotides read TGTGCCAGTGCCGGGACAGGGATAACAGATACGCAGTATTTT.

This clonotype was found a few times. The V and J genes are TRBV7-9 and TRBJ2-7; D tentatively fits TRBD1 or TRBD2 (5 bases each). CDR1 SEHNR and CDR2 FQNEAQ come from the germline V gene (reference sequence). The CDR3 loop spans 15 amino acids. V gave up 1 base and J gave up 1 base, with 11 bases separating them. CDR3 coding DNA: TGTGCCAGCAGCTTAGATGCCGGGGCGTCCTACGAGCAGTACTTC. This encodes CASSLDAGASYEQYF.

This chain's CDR3 is CASSSRGGPGDQYF. The CDR3 DNA reads as TGTGCCAGCAGTTCCCGGGGAGGGCCAGGGGACCAGTACTTC. This sequence joins TRBV27 and TRBJ2-5; tentative D call: TRBD2 (7 bases). CDR1 and CDR2 (germline): MNHEY, SMNVEV (reference sequence). Between the trimmed V and J ends, which lost 4 bases and 10 bases, there was a span of 19 bases. There are 14 residues in the CDR3.

This clonotype was observed a handful of times. The chain links TRBV9 to TRBJ2-1; 9 bases map to TRBD2. The germline CDR1 and CDR2 sequences are SGDLS and YYNGEE. This CDR3 spans 18 amino acids. The junction had 15 bases not matched to a gene; V was cut back by 0 bases and J by 8 bases. DNA of the CDR3: TGTGCCAGCAGCGTAGGGGCAATTGCGGGGGGGCCGTTCGATGAGCAGTTCTTC. Translating gives CASSVGAIAGGPFDEQFF.